A single T cell receptor beta chain is shown here with its context. This sample stems from a study of control samples from healthy donors and cancer patients. The germline gives CDR1 SGDLS, CDR2 YYNGEE. CDR3 length: 14 amino acids. V dropped 4 bases and J dropped 3 bases, with 11 bases sitting between them. TCRdb's copy holds only in-frame clones and misses some; the assay was immunoSEQ multiplex PCR. The sample lists around 200,000 clones, over 90% seen once, with roughly 1.6% in the top ten. Sequencing was done on a sample of blood. The rearrangement links TRBV9 to TRBJ1-3; D unclear. This clonotype originated in a man aged 50 to 59 in good health. This chain's CDR3 is CASSPTLGGNTIYF. DNA of the CDR3: TGTGCCAGCAGCCCTACATTAGGTGGAAACACCATATATTTT.